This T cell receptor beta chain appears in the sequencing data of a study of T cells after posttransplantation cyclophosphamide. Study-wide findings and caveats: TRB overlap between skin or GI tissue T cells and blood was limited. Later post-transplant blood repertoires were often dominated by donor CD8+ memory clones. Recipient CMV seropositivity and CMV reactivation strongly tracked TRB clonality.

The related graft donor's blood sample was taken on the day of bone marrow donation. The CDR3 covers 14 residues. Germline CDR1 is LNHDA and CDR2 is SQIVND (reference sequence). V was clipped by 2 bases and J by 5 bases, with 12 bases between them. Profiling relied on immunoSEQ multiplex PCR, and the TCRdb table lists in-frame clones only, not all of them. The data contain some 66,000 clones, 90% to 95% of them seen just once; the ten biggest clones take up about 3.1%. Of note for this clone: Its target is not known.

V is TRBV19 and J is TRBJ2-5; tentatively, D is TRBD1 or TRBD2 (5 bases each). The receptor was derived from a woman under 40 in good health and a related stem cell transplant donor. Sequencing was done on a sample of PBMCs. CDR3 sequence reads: CASSIRDLRETQYF. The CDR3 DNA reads TGTGCCAGTAGTATACGGGACCTAAGGGAGACCCAGTACTTC.